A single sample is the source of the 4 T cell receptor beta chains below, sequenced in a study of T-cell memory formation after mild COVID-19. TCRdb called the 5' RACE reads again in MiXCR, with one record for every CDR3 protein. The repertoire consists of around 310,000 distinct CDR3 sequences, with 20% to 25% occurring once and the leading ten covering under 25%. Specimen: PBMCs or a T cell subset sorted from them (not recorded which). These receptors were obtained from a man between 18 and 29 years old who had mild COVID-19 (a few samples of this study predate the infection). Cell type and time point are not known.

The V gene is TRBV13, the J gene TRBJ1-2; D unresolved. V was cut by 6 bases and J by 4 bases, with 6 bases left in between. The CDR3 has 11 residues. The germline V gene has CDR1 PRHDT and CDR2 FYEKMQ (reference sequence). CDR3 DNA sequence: TGTGCCAGCAGTGAGTTCTATGGCTACACCTTC. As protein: CASSEFYGYTF.

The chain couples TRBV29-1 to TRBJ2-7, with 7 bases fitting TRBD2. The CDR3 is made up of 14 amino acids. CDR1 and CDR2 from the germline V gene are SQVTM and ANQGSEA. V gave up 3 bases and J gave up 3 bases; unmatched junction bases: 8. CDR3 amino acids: CSVEIGTIDYEQYF. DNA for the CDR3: TGCAGCGTTGAGATAGGGACTATCGACTACGAGCAGTACTTC.

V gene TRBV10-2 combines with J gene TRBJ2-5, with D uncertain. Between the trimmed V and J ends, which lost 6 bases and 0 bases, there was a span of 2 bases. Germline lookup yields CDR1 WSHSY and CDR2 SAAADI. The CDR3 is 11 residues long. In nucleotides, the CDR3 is TGCGCCAGCAGGAACCAAGAGACCCAGTACTTC. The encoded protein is CASRNQETQYF.

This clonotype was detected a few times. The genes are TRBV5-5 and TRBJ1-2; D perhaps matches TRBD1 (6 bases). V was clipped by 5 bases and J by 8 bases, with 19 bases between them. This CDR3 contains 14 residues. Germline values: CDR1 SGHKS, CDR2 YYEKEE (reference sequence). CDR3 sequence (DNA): TGTGCCAGCAGTGCCGGGACATCCAGTCTCGGCTACACCTTC. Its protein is CASSAGTSSLGYTF.